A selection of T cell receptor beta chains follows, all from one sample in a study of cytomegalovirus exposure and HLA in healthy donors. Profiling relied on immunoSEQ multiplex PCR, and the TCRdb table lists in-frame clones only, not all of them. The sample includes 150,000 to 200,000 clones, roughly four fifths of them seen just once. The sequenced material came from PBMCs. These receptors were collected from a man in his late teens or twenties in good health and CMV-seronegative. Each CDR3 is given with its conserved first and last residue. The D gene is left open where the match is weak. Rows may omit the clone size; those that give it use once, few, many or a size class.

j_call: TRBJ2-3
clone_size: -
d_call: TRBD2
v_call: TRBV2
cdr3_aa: CASSDPKETSGSDVTDTQYF

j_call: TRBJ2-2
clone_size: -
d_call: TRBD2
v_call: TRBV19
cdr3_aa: CASSIWGGGTGELFF

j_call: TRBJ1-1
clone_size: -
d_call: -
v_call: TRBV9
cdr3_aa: CASSVSSRGGNTEAFF

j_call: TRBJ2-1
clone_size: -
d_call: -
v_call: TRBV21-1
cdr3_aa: CASIGGAAYNEQFF

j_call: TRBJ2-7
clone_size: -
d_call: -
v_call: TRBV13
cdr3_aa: CASSLDQGSGSSVYEQYF

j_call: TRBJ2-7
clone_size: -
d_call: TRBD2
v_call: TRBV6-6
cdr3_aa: CASSGTSPYEQYF

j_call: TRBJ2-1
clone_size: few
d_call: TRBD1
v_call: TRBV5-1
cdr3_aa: CASSLGQGGSYNEQFF

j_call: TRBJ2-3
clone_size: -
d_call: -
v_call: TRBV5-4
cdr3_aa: CASSLAEQEGDTQYF

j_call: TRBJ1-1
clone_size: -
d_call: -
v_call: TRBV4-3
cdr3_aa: CASSQGGWSTEAFF

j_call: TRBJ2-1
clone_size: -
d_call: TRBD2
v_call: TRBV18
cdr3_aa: CASSPGQGTSEEQFF

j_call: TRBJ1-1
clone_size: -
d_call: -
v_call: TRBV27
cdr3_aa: CASSLYPGENTEAFF

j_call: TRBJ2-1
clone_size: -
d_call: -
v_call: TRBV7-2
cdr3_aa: CASSLVGRTNEQFF

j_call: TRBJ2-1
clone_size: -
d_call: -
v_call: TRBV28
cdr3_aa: CASRIEVGAYNEQFF

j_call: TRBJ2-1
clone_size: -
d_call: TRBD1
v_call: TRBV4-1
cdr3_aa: CASSQDPETGSYNEQFF

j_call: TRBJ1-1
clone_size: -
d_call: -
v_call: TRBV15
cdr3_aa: CATSRVRGFPEAFF

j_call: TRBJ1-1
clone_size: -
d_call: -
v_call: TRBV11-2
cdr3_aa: CASSLRENTEAFF

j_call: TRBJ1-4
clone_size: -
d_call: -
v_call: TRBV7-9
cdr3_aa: CASSLGSSFNEKLFF

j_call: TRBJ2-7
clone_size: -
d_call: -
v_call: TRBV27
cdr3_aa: CASSLDRSYEQYF